This TCR beta chain came from a study of T-cell reconstitution after alpha-beta-depleted transplantation in children. Preparing the TCRbeta library involved the use of unique molecular identifiers. TCRdb called the PCR reads again in MiXCR, with one record for every CDR3 protein. Of 440,000 or so distinct CDR3 sequences listed, roughly a tenth were seen once; the top ten hold roughly 5.1%. The CDR3 has 16 amino acids. Trimming removed 5 bases from V and 2 bases from J; junction bases left unmatched: 9. In germline, CDR1 is SGHAT, CDR2 FQNNGV. This clonotype was counted many times. Source: PBMCs from the stem cell graft donor, taken from the stem cell graft. The clonotype originates from a human donor who donated a stem cell graft to a child with acute myeloid leukemia. The chain links TRBV11-2 to TRBJ2-4; 7 bases align to TRBD2. The DNA for the CDR3 is TGTGCCAGCAGCGACGGGGACTATATCCCCAAAAACATTCAGTACTTC. It is translated as CASSDGDYIPKNIQYF. Full variable domain (remainder filled in from reference TRBV11-2 and TRBJ2-4): EAGVAQSPRYKIIEKRQSVAFWCNPISGHATLYWYQQILGQGPKLLIQFQNNGVVDDSQLPKDRFSAERLKGVDSTLKIQPAKLEDSAVYLCASSDGDYIPKNIQYFGAGTRLSVL.